The clone carrying this T cell receptor (beta chain) was seen at least ten times. Its target is unknown. TCRdb re-analyzed the PCR reads through MiXCR. Of about 59,000 clones in the sample, around 15% were seen once. The CDR3 is 15 residues long. J was trimmed by 2 bases and V by 3 bases; bases with no gene match: 2. Germline V gene lookup returns CDR1 MDHEN and CDR2 SYDVKM. This record belongs to a study of metastatic and nonmetastatic thyroid tumors. As for the study in general: The study looked at repertoires side by side in blood and in tumor or nodule tissue from malignant and benign thyroid patients.

Every patient was untreated before thyroid surgery. General observations from the study: Compared with benign nodules, malignant thyroid tumors were reported to have significantly higher TCR beta diversity in both blood and tumor.

The sequence came from a male donor with papillary thyroid cancer or a benign thyroid nodule (not recorded which). Some clones in this sample may be carry-over from other donors' samples. Sequencing input: blood. J is TRBJ2-1 and V is TRBV28; 9 bases are a match to TRBD1. CDR3 DNA: TGTGCCAGCAGTTTTCGACAGGGGGCCTACAATGAGCAGTTCTTC. Amino acid sequence: CASSFRQGAYNEQFF.